The source of this TCR beta chain is a study of PD-L1 blockade in urothelial cancer. Generated by immunoSEQ multiplex PCR, the TCRdb table keeps only in-frame clones and is missing some. The sample lists some 29,000 clones, about 89% occurring once. Germline CDR1 and CDR2: SGDLS and YYNGEE. V lost 4 bases to trimming and J lost 5 bases; unmatched junction nucleotides: 6. This CDR3 has 15 residues. Study conclusions and caveats: Below-median pretreatment blood TCR clonality was associated with improved progression-free and overall survival.

Notes on this clone: Its antigen is as yet unknown.

This sequence originates from a man between 45 and 60 years old with urothelial cancer. The sequenced sample was PBMCs, obtained around atezolizumab (anti-PD-L1) treatment. The chain employs TRBV9 and TRBJ2-5; TRBD2 agrees at 12 bases. This CDR3 reads CASSFGLAGSETQYF. DNA of the CDR3: TGTGCCAGCAGCTTCGGACTAGCGGGAAGTGAGACCCAGTACTTC.